The rows below give T cell receptor beta chains drawn from one sample of a study of shared clonotypes between healthy human individuals. The method was immunoSEQ multiplex PCR; TCRdb's version includes in-frame clones alone and lacks a portion of them. The table has about 1.5 million clones, 98% seen once. Sequenced sample: naive CD4+ T cells sorted from blood. These receptor sequences come from a man aged 25 to 40 in good health. The CDR3 runs from the conserved cysteine through the conserved F or W. The D gene is left open where the match is weak. Not all rows give a size; the values are once, few, many and, for expanded clones, a class.

D	V	J	size	CDR3	DNA
.	TRBV30	TRBJ1-5	.	CAWSPVSRQPQHF	TGTGCCTGGAGCCCGGTTTCGAGGCAGCCCCAGCATTTT
.	TRBV5-1	TRBJ2-1	.	CASSFDLRHSYNEQFF	TGCGCCAGCAGCTTCGATCTACGACACTCCTACAATGAGCAGTTCTTC
.	TRBV5-8	TRBJ2-3	once	CASSLSLNPIYTQYF	TGTGCCAGCAGCTTGAGCCTCAATCCTATATATACGCAGTATTTT
.	TRBV2	TRBJ2-3	.	CASSQGGRQDTQYF	TGTGCCAGCAGTCAGGGGGGGAGGCAAGATACGCAGTATTTT
TRBD1	TRBV2	TRBJ2-5	.	CASNFDRGTKETQYF	TGTGCCAGCAACTTCGACAGGGGGACTAAAGAGACCCAGTACTTC
.	TRBV27	TRBJ2-7	.	CASSFTGIPYEQYF	TGTGCCAGCAGTTTTACAGGGATCCCCTACGAGCAGTACTTC
.	TRBV10-3	TRBJ2-3	.	CAISLWGETDTQYF	TGTGCCATCAGCTTGTGGGGGGAGACAGATACGCAGTATTTT
.	TRBV18	TRBJ2-1	once	CASSPLVRGVSSYNEQFF	TGTGCCAGCTCACCACTCGTAAGGGGCGTAAGCTCCTACAATGAGCAGTTCTTC
.	TRBV6-5	TRBJ1-5	.	CASSTGFDQPQHF	TGTGCCAGCAGTACAGGGTTCGACCAGCCCCAGCATTTT
.	TRBV5-1	TRBJ2-7	.	CASSLSGERIYEQYF	TGCGCCAGCAGCTTGTCGGGAGAGCGCATCTACGAGCAGTACTTC
TRBD1	TRBV18	TRBJ1-2	.	CASSWQGASVYGYTF	TGTGCCAGCTCATGGCAGGGGGCGTCGGTCTATGGCTACACCTTC
.	TRBV18	TRBJ2-1	.	CASSPGTHLMEQFF	TGTGCCAGCTCACCAGGGACTCACCTAATGGAGCAGTTCTTC
.	TRBV5-1	TRBJ2-1	.	CASSLLGGNEQFF	TGCGCCAGCAGTCTTCTGGGAGGCAATGAGCAGTTCTTC
.	TRBV5-1	TRBJ2-2	.	CASSLDRVWTGELFF	TGCGCCAGCAGCTTGGACAGGGTTTGGACCGGGGAGCTGTTTTTT
.	TRBV6-1	TRBJ2-5	.	CASSELGTQYF	TGTGCCAGCAGTGAACTTGGGACCCAGTACTTC
TRBD1	TRBV29-1	TRBJ2-7	.	CSVRTGVSSEQYF	TGCAGCGTCCGGACAGGGGTTTCGAGTGAGCAGTACTTC
.	TRBV23-1	TRBJ2-5	.	CASSPSGSLARETQYF	TGCGCCAGCAGTCCCTCGGGGAGCCTCGCTCGAGAGACCCAGTACTTC
TRBD1	TRBV30	TRBJ1-3	.	CAWSDRGGNTIYF	TGTGCCTGGAGTGACAGGGGAGGAAACACCATATATTTT
.	TRBV5-6	TRBJ2-7	.	CASGVWRYEQYF	TGTGCCAGCGGCGTTTGGAGGTACGAGCAGTACTTC
.	TRBV27	TRBJ2-7	.	CASSLVSSYEQYF	TGTGCCAGCAGTTTAGTTAGCTCCTACGAGCAGTACTTC
TRBD1	TRBV5-6	TRBJ2-7	.	CASSYRGDRYYEQYF	TGTGCCAGCAGTTACCGAGGGGACAGGTACTACGAGCAGTACTTC
TRBD1	TRBV2	TRBJ1-1	.	CASSEAPRQGSLAF	TGTGCCAGCAGTGAAGCGCCCCGACAGGGGTCACTTGCATTT
.	TRBV28	TRBJ2-2	.	CASSLTKGGGGELFF	TGTGCCAGCAGTTTAACTAAGGGTGGTGGCGGGGAGCTGTTTTTT
TRBD2	TRBV28	TRBJ2-1	.	CASSFPLAGANEQFF	TGTGCCAGCAGTTTCCCCCTAGCGGGAGCCAATGAGCAGTTCTTC
.	TRBV25-1	TRBJ2-7	.	CASSEAGSYEQYF	TGTGCCAGCAGTGAAGCAGGGTCCTACGAGCAGTACTTC
.	TRBV11-1	TRBJ2-2	.	CASSIFPGNTGELFF	TGTGCCAGCAGCATATTCCCTGGGAACACCGGGGAGCTGTTTTTT
TRBD2	TRBV4-3	TRBJ2-1	.	CASSQGLANEQFF	TGCGCCAGCAGCCAGGGACTAGCGAATGAGCAGTTCTTC
TRBD2	TRBV5-1	TRBJ2-6	.	CASSLTSGSSPGTGANVLTF	TGCGCCAGCAGCTTGACTAGCGGGAGTAGCCCGGGGACTGGGGCCAACGTCCTGACTTTC
.	TRBV7-3	TRBJ2-2	.	CASSPTAGANTGELFF	TGTGCCAGCAGCCCCACGGCAGGGGCGAACACCGGGGAGCTGTTTTTT
.	TRBV28	TRBJ2-3	.	CASSPPGYPDTQYF	TGTGCCAGCAGTCCGCCTGGGTATCCAGATACGCAGTATTTT
.	TRBV5-6	TRBJ2-5	once	CASSLDKGNQETQYF	TGTGCCAGCAGCTTGGATAAGGGTAACCAAGAGACCCAGTACTTC
.	TRBV30	TRBJ2-7	.	CAWRGNPPSYEQYF	TGTGCCTGGAGAGGGAATCCTCCCTCCTACGAGCAGTACTTC
TRBD2	TRBV28	TRBJ2-3	.	CASSPILAGNTDTQYF	TGTGCCAGCAGTCCGATACTAGCGGGTAACACAGATACGCAGTATTTT
TRBD1	TRBV6-6	TRBJ1-2	.	CASSYPSTGGSGYTF	TGTGCCAGCAGCTATCCGTCGACAGGGGGCTCTGGCTACACCTTC
.	TRBV6-1	TRBJ1-1	.	CASSVQVATRGTEAFF	TGTGCCAGCAGTGTACAGGTTGCGACCCGGGGCACTGAAGCTTTCTTT
.	TRBV7-8	TRBJ2-2	.	CASSSTATGELFF	TGTGCCAGCAGCTCGACAGCCACCGGGGAGCTGTTTTTT
.	TRBV25-1	TRBJ1-2	.	CASSPNGQHGYTF	TGTGCCAGCAGTCCCAATGGACAGCATGGCTACACCTTC
.	TRBV2	TRBJ2-7	.	CASSGQSSTYEQYF	TGTGCCAGCAGTGGACAGTCTAGCACCTACGAGCAGTACTTC
.	TRBV11-2	TRBJ2-5	.	CASSLESAIQYF	TGTGCCAGCAGCTTAGAATCCGCAATCCAGTACTTC
TRBD1	TRBV11-2	TRBJ2-7	.	CASSSRQGLYEQYF	TGTGCCAGCAGCTCCCGACAGGGCCTCTACGAGCAGTACTTC
.	TRBV6-5	TRBJ1-4	.	CASRAFGGEKLFF	TGTGCCAGCAGGGCCTTCGGGGGTGAAAAACTGTTTTTT
.	TRBV27	TRBJ1-5	.	CASSPLWGGQGNQPQHF	TGTGCCAGCAGTCCCCTTTGGGGGGGGCAAGGCAATCAGCCCCAGCATTTT
.	TRBV14	TRBJ1-3	.	CASSGNSGNTIYF	TGTGCCAGCAGTGGGAACTCTGGAAACACCATATATTTT
TRBD2	TRBV9	TRBJ2-5	once	CASSVGLAGTGETQYF	TGTGCCAGCAGCGTAGGTCTAGCGGGAACGGGGGAGACCCAGTACTTC
.	TRBV5-5	TRBJ2-1	once	CASSLVEEQFF	TGTGCCAGCAGCTTGGTTGAGGAGCAGTTCTTC
TRBD2	TRBV5-6	TRBJ2-5	.	CASSLASGGSRETQYF	TGTGCCAGCAGCTTGGCCAGTGGCGGGAGTAGAGAGACCCAGTACTTC
.	TRBV7-6	TRBJ2-7	once	CASSLDRRAGPSYEQYF	TGTGCCAGCAGCTTAGATCGGAGGGCAGGTCCATCCTACGAGCAGTACTTC
.	TRBV10-1	TRBJ1-1	.	CASSDLSGGPNTEAFF	TGCGCCAGCAGTGACCTTTCTGGGGGCCCGAACACTGAAGCTTTCTTT
.	TRBV7-9	TRBJ1-2	.	CASSLERYGYTF	TGTGCCAGCAGCTTAGAACGTTATGGCTACACCTTC
.	TRBV30	TRBJ1-1	once	CAWSRNRMNTEAFF	TGTGCCTGGAGTCGTAACAGGATGAACACTGAAGCTTTCTTT
TRBD1	TRBV10-3	TRBJ1-5	.	CAISEGQGESNQPQHF	TGTGCCATCAGTGAGGGACAGGGAGAAAGCAATCAGCCCCAGCATTTT
.	TRBV4-1	TRBJ2-1	.	CASSQDPNREGNEQFF	TGCGCCAGCAGCCAAGACCCTAACAGGGAAGGGAATGAGCAGTTCTTC
TRBD2	TRBV2	TRBJ2-2	.	CASILGGFSTGELFF	TGTGCCAGCATCCTCGGGGGGTTCTCGACCGGGGAGCTGTTTTTT
TRBD2	TRBV29-1	TRBJ2-1	.	CSVASGRTGEQFF	TGCAGCGTTGCTAGCGGGAGAACCGGTGAGCAGTTCTTC
.	TRBV7-3	TRBJ2-3	.	CASSLNPSFNTDTQYF	TGTGCCAGCAGCTTAAACCCTAGCTTTAACACAGATACGCAGTATTTT
.	TRBV12-5	TRBJ1-2	few	CASGRDTYYGYTF	TGTGCTAGTGGCAGGGACACCTACTATGGCTACACCTTC
TRBD1	TRBV6-5	TRBJ1-2	once	CASSREEGARGYTF	TGTGCCAGCAGCCGCGAGGAGGGGGCGCGTGGCTACACCTTC